The 29 T cell receptor beta chains below come from one sample, sequenced in a study of blood T cells in healthy people across ages. Next came a second PCR, run for about 6 to 11 cycles, which used a sample-barcoded 5' primer along with a J-beta primer mix. Each CDR3 protein is one row after TCRdb ran MiXCR on the 5' RACE reads. The table shows 1 million or so distinct CDR3 sequences, with about 23% occurring only once. These data were also filed under a second study, of T cells of mothers and their children.

The sample consisted of blood. The receptors come from a girl aged 2 to 10 in good health.

This clonotype has just a few counts. V and J are TRBV25-1 and TRBJ1-2; D is unresolved. The CDR3 is 12 residues long. Germline V CDR1 and CDR2: MGHDK, SYGVNS. Deletions cut 3 bases from V and 3 bases from J, with 5 bases between. The CDR3 DNA follows: TGTGCCAGCAGTGACGACTACTATGGCTACACCTTC. It yields the protein CASSDDYYGYTF.

This rearrangement joins TRBV3-1 to TRBJ2-7, with D maybe TRBD2 (6 bases). V lost 4 bases and J 3 bases, leaving 13 bases between the germline ends. The germline V gene encodes CDR1 LGHDT and CDR2 YNNKEL (reference sequence). This CDR3 has 14 amino acids. The CDR3 coding sequence is TGTGCCAGCAGCCTAATGTTGGGGGGCTACGAGCAGTACTTC. Translating gives CASSLMLGGYEQYF.

V and J are TRBV25-1 and TRBJ2-1; no firm D call. Trimming took 4 bases from V and 2 from J, leaving 6 bases between them. This CDR3 spans 13 amino acids. Per germline, CDR1 MGHDK and CDR2 SYGVNS. Here the CDR3 reads CASSGLPYNEQFF. In nucleotides, the CDR3 is TGTGCCAGCAGTGGGCTGCCCTACAATGAGCAGTTCTTC.

This clonotype was detected a few times. The rearrangement joins TRBV9 to TRBJ2-7; TRBD1 agrees at 8 bases. J gave up 7 bases and V 0 bases, and 9 bases lay outside the gene matches. This CDR3 spans 15 amino acids. Germline V gene data show CDR1 as SGDLS and CDR2 as YYNGEE. Written as DNA, the CDR3 is TGTGCCAGCAGCGTAGGGGGGACAGGCTTTTGGGAGCAGTACTTC. Translating gives CASSVGGTGFWEQYF.

This clonotype showed up just a few times. This chain connects TRBV7-9 to TRBJ2-5; D is undetermined. Looked up from germline, CDR1 is SEHNR and CDR2 is FQNEAQ (reference sequence). Trimming stripped 2 bases from V and 0 bases from J, with 10 bases between. The CDR3 length is 15 residues. DNA of the CDR3: TGTGCCAGCAGCTTAAGTCTGACCTACCAAGAGACCCAGTACTTC. Encoded protein: CASSLSLTYQETQYF.

The sample holds a few counts of this clonotype. This rearrangement joins TRBV29-1 to TRBJ1-4, with unresolved D. Germline loops: CDR1 SQVTM, CDR2 ANQGSEA. V lost 7 bases to trimming and J lost 8 bases, with 17 bases between them. This CDR3 has 13 amino acids. In DNA form, the CDR3 reads TGCAGCGCCTCGTGGAGGGCTCGGGAAAAACTGTTTTTT. Its protein is CSASWRAREKLFF. Variable domain in full (rest from reference TRBV29-1 and TRBJ1-4): SAVISQKPSRDICQRGTSLTIQCQVDSQVTMMFWYRQQPGQSLTLIATANQGSEATYESGFVIDKFPISRPNLTFSTLTVSNMSPEDSSIYLCSASWRAREKLFFGSGTQLSVL.

The gene calls are TRBV12-3 or TRBV12-4 and TRBJ2-1; the D gene could be TRBD1 or TRBD2 (6 bases each). V gave up 5 bases and J gave up 7 bases, with 15 bases separating them. The CDR3 is 14 residues long. The CDR3 nucleotides are TGTGCCAGCAGTAGGTGGGGGGCGGGAAATGAGCAGTTCTTC. It encodes CASSRWGAGNEQFF.

This clonotype has more than one count but fewer than ten. The CDR3 loop is CASSVQRPLNEQFF. Written as DNA, the CDR3 is TGTGCCAGCAGTGTTCAGCGCCCGCTCAATGAGCAGTTCTTC. This chain uses TRBV2 with TRBJ2-1; D gene uncertain. Looked up from germline, CDR1 is SNHLY and CDR2 is FYNNEI. V gave up 4 bases and J gave up 6 bases, with 13 bases separating them. The CDR3 loop spans 14 amino acids.

The rearrangement joins TRBV28 to TRBJ2-7, with D maybe TRBD1 (6 bases). The germline V gene has CDR1 MDHEN and CDR2 SYDVKM. Trimming left V 5 bases short and J 5 bases short, with 16 bases between. The CDR3 is 14 amino acids. The DNA of the CDR3 is TGTGCCAGCAGTCTTGGGGGCGCGCGTGACGAGCAGTACTTC. The encoded protein is CASSLGGARDEQYF.

This clonotype was counted only a few times. This sequence joins TRBV2 and TRBJ2-7; tentatively, D is TRBD1 or TRBD2 (5 bases each). V was clipped by 4 bases and J by 5 bases, with 12 bases between them. Germline V gene lookup returns CDR1 SNHLY and CDR2 FYNNEI. The CDR3 extends over 13 amino acids. The CDR3 DNA is TGTGCCAGCAGTGGCCCCGGGGCACACGAGCAGTACTTC. Its protein is CASSGPGAHEQYF.

V and J are TRBV28 and TRBJ2-7; D may be TRBD2 (6 bases). The length of the CDR3 is 15 residues. CDR1 is MDHEN, CDR2 SYDVKM, per germline. Trimming stripped 6 bases from V and 2 bases from J, with 17 bases between. CDR3 amino acids: CASSRTMGGPYEQYF. In nucleotides, the CDR3 is TGTGCCAGCAGCAGAACTATGGGGGGACCCTACGAGCAGTACTTC. The whole variable domain, filled in from reference TRBV28 and TRBJ2-7, reads DVKVTQSSRYLVKRTGEKVFLECVQDMDHENMFWYRQDPGLGLRLIYFSYDVKMKEKGDIPEGYSVSREKKERFSLILESASTNQTSMYLCASSRTMGGPYEQYFGPGTRLTVT.

The V call is TRBV7-8, the J call TRBJ2-2, with TRBD2 matching over 7 bases. Germline CDR1 and CDR2: SGHVS and FQNEAQ. V was pared by 5 bases and J by 5 bases, with 11 bases of the junction left unmatched. The length of the CDR3 is 16 residues. The CDR3 is CASSPLGTIPTGELFF. CDR3 nucleotide sequence: TGTGCCAGCAGCCCTCTTGGGACTATCCCAACCGGGGAGCTGTTTTTT.

In this sample, this clonotype turned up a few times. The chain has TRBV20-1 and TRBJ2-5; D might be TRBD2 (5 bases). V lost 6 bases and J lost 0, with 14 bases in between. The germline CDR1 and CDR2 sequences are DFQATT and SNEGSKA (reference sequence). The CDR3 contains 14 residues. The CDR3 sequence is CSAPGAANQETQYF. CDR3 DNA sequence: TGCAGTGCCCCCGGAGCGGCGAACCAAGAGACCCAGTACTTC.

This chain uses TRBV10-2 with TRBJ1-5; TRBD1 is a possible D gene (5 bases). Trimming shortened V by 2 bases and J by 1 base, and 12 bases separated the two germline ends. The CDR3 has 16 amino acids. Germline V CDR1 and CDR2: WSHSY, SAAADI. The CDR3 loop reads CASSERDRTSNQPQHF. The CDR3 DNA reads TGCGCCAGCAGTGAGAGGGACCGGACGAGCAATCAGCCCCAGCATTTT.

The V call is TRBV29-1, the J call TRBJ2-5; D is ambiguous. The assigned J gene may be wrong: the sequence end matches TRBJ2-1 better. This CDR3 region has 12 residues. Germline CDR1 and CDR2: SQVTM and ANQGSEA. CDR3: CSVASYSNEQFF. CDR3 nucleotides: TGCAGCGTTGCGAGTTATTCGAATGAGCAGTTCTTC.

The chain joins TRBV20-1 to TRBJ2-5; TRBD1 matches at 7 bases. Germline V lookup: CDR1 DFQATT, CDR2 SNEGSKA (reference sequence). The CDR3 extends over 13 amino acids. V shed 2 bases, J shed 5 bases, and the junction held 5 bases outside the gene matches. The CDR3 loop is CSARFTGEETQYF. DNA of the CDR3: TGCAGTGCTAGATTTACAGGGGAGGAGACCCAGTACTTC.

This clonotype was seen a handful of times. The V and J genes are TRBV12-3 or TRBV12-4 and TRBJ1-6; perhaps TRBD1 as D (5 bases). V was cut by 6 bases and J by 10 bases, with 13 bases left in between. The CDR3 is made up of 13 amino acids. The CDR3 region is CASRQTGYSPLHF. The DNA of the CDR3 is TGTGCCAGCAGGCAAACAGGTTACTCACCCCTCCACTTT.

This clonotype has a handful of counts. This chain connects TRBV5-1 to TRBJ2-3; D remains unclear. Germline V gene sequence: CDR1 SGHRS, CDR2 YFSETQ. The CDR3 contains 15 residues. Between the trimmed V and J ends, which lost 0 bases and 0 bases, there was a span of 8 bases. Here the CDR3 reads CASSLEVGSTDTQYF. The CDR3 DNA follows: TGCGCCAGCAGCTTGGAGGTCGGGAGCACAGATACGCAGTATTTT.

The CDR3 spells CSARSGVGTEAFF. The CDR3 region has the DNA TGCAGTGCTAGATCCGGGGTCGGGACTGAAGCTTTCTTT. The chain links TRBV20-1 to TRBJ1-1; D gene ambiguous. The CDR3 is made up of 13 amino acids. Germline-derived CDR1 and CDR2 are DFQATT and SNEGSKA (reference sequence). V gave up 2 bases and J gave up 5 bases, with 12 bases separating them.

This clonotype has just a few counts. The V call is TRBV7-2, the J call TRBJ2-7; D might be TRBD2 (5 bases). CDR1 is SGHTA and CDR2 is FQGNSA in the germline V gene. V gave up 1 base and J gave up 4 bases, with 20 bases separating them. The length of the CDR3 is 17 residues. Here the CDR3 reads CASSLEGFRTLGYEQYF. The CDR3 DNA reads TGTGCCAGCAGCTTAGAGGGATTCCGGACTTTGGGGTACGAGCAGTACTTC. Full variable domain (remainder filled in from reference TRBV7-2 and TRBJ2-7): GAGVSQSPSNKVTEKGKDVELRCDPISGHTALYWYRQSLGQGLEFLIYFQGNSAPDKSGLPSDRFSAERTGGSVSTLTIQRTQQEDSAVYLCASSLEGFRTLGYEQYFGPGTRLTVT.

In its sample, this clonotype was seen a few times. The chain carries TRBV27 and TRBJ2-5; 11 bases line up with TRBD2. The DNA end favors TRBJ2-1, so the J call may be wrong. Germline CDR1 MNHEY, CDR2 SMNVEV (reference sequence). This CDR3 contains 15 residues. CDR3 loop: CAAAGGTSGYNEQFF. Written as DNA, the CDR3 is TGTGCTGCGGCTGGGGGGACTAGCGGCTACAATGAGCAGTTCTTC.

CDR3 bases: TGTGCCAGCAGCTTATCTGGGTACGGACTCTACGAGCAGTACTTC. Its protein product is CASSLSGYGLYEQYF. This chain links TRBV7-8 with TRBJ2-7, with D perhaps matching TRBD2 (5 bases). The V end was cut by 2 bases, the J end by 3 bases, with 14 bases between. CDR1 is SGHVS, CDR2 FQNEAQ, per germline. This CDR3 comprises 15 residues. Drawing the rest from reference TRBV7-8 and TRBJ2-7, the complete variable domain is GAGVSQSPRYKVAKRGQDVALRCDPISGHVSLFWYQQALGQGPEFLTYFQNEAQLDKSGLPSDRFFAERPEGSVSTLKIQRTQQEDSAVYLCASSLSGYGLYEQYFGPGTRLTVT.

The chain is built from TRBV3-1 and TRBJ2-5; D unresolved. The J call may be wrong; the DNA end is better matched by TRBJ2-7. The CDR3 length is 15 residues. Per germline, CDR1 LGHDT and CDR2 YNNKEL (reference sequence). The CDR3 sequence: CASSQVGWVTYEQYF. CDR3 nucleotide sequence: TGTGCCAGCAGCCAAGTCGGTTGGGTCACCTACGAGCAGTACTTC.

V and J are TRBV6-2 or TRBV6-3 and TRBJ2-3; D is ambiguous. V lost 11 bases to trimming and J lost 5 bases, with 11 bases between them. CDR1 and CDR2 from the germline V gene are MNHEY and SVGEGT. This CDR3 is 11 amino acids long. The CDR3 sequence is CALANGDTQYF. The CDR3 DNA is TGTGCCCTCGCAAATGGAGATACGCAGTATTTT.

This clonotype was picked up a small number of times. This chain links TRBV4-1 with TRBJ2-1; 7 bases are shared with TRBD2. This CDR3 region has 16 residues. Germline V CDR1 and CDR2: MGHRA, YSYEKL. With 3 bases clipped from V and 7 bases from J, the junction kept 12 bases outside the gene matches. In DNA, the CDR3 is TGCGCCAGCAGCCACGGACTAGTTGTGGATAAAAATGAGCAGTTCTTC. Translated, it gives CASSHGLVVDKNEQFF.

V usage is TRBV6-6 and J usage is TRBJ1-2; 8 bases align to TRBD1. The CDR3 totals 15 residues. The V segment lost 0 bases and the J segment 9 bases; nucleotides outside the gene matches: 9. CDR1 and CDR2 from the germline V gene are MNHNY and SVGAGI (reference sequence). The chain's CDR3 is CASSYSSAGGGSYTF. The DNA for the CDR3 is TGTGCCAGCAGTTACTCTTCGGCAGGGGGCGGGAGCTACACCTTC.

In its sample, this clonotype was seen a few times. J is TRBJ2-5 and V is TRBV5-1; 8 bases map to TRBD1. Judging by the DNA end, TRBJ2-7 fits better; the J call may be wrong. Germline assignment: CDR1 SGHRS and CDR2 YFSETQ. The CDR3 covers 15 residues. CDR3 in DNA: TGCGCCAGCAGCCTAAGACAGGGGAGCTCCTACGAGCAGTACTTC. As protein: CASSLRQGSSYEQYF.

This clonotype was seen just once. The chain recombines TRBV20-1 with TRBJ2-2; D may match TRBD1 or TRBD2 (5 bases each). Germline CDR1 is DFQATT and CDR2 is SNEGSKA (reference sequence). V lost 6 bases to trimming and J lost 7 bases, with 18 bases between them. CDR3 length: 14 residues. In nucleotides, the CDR3 is TGCAGTGCCACACCGGGACCCGGAGGCGGGGAGCTGTTTTTT. Protein: CSATPGPGGGELFF.

About this clonotype: The junction and the germline gene differ at one end; a read error may be behind it. This chain links TRBV24-1 with TRBJ2-4, with D possibly matching TRBD1 (6 bases). The CDR3 runs to 15 residues. In germline, CDR1 is KGHDR, CDR2 SFDVKD. For the CDR3, the DNA is TGCGCCACCAGTTTCAGGGGTGATTCCAAAAACATTCAGTACTTC. It encodes CATSFRGDSKNIQYF.